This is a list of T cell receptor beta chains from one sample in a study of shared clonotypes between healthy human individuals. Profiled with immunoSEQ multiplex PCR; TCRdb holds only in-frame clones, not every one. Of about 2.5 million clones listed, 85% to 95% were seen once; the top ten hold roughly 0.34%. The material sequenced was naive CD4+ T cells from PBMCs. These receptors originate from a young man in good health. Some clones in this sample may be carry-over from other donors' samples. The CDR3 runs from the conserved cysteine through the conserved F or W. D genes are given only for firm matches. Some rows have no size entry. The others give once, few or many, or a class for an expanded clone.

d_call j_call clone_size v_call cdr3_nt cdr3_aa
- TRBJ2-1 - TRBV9 TGTGCCAGCAGCGCGCCCTACAGGGAGAGCTCCTACAATGAGCAGTTCTTC CASSAPYRESSYNEQFF
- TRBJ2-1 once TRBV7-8 TGTGCCAGCAGCACACAGGGACGCAATGAGCAGTTCTTC CASSTQGRNEQFF
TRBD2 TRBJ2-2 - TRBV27 TGTGCCAGCATGGGGCTAGCGGGAAACACCGGGGAGCTGTTTTTT CASMGLAGNTGELFF
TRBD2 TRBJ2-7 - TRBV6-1 TGTGCCAGCATTCTCCTTAGCGGGATCTCCTACGAGCAGTACTTC CASILLSGISYEQYF
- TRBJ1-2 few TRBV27 TGTGCCACCCACACCTTTTCCAGGATCTTCGGCTATGGCTACACCTTC CATHTFSRIFGYGYTF
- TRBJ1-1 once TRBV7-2 TGTGCCAGCAGCGATGGCCGGACGGGGCTCGCTGAAGCTTTCTTT CASSDGRTGLAEAFF
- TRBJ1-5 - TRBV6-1 TGTGCCAGCAGTGAAGCAGGGAATCAGCCCCAGCATTTT CASSEAGNQPQHF
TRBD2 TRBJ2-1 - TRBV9 TGTGCCAGCAGCGTATTAGCGGGAGGGCCTGTTGAGCAGTTCTTC CASSVLAGGPVEQFF
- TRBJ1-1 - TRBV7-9 TGTGCCAGCAGCTTACGCGGGGAAGAAACTGAAGCTTTCTTT CASSLRGEETEAFF
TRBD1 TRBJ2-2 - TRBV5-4 TGTGCCAGCAGGTCTGGACAGGGGGCGGGCACCGGGGAGCTGTTTTTT CASRSGQGAGTGELFF
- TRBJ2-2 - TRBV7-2 TGTGCCAGCGGGGGGTTCGCGAACACCGGGGAGCTGTTTTTT CASGGFANTGELFF